These 2 T cell receptor beta chains came from one sample sequenced in a study of CD8 T cells in Susac syndrome. Reverse transcription of about 0.45 to 1 ug RNA was performed with random hexamers. One entry per CDR3 protein, called by TCRdb with MiXCR from the immunoSEQ multiplex PCR reads. The repertoire includes over 200,000 distinct CDR3 sequences, 95% of them detected once, and 0.082% sits in the top ten. Sequenced: CD4+ T cells from PBMCs. The receptor set was obtained from a human donor with multiple sclerosis.

This chain connects TRBV3-1 to TRBJ2-7; the D is unclear. The CDR3 loop spans 14 amino acids. V was pared by 2 bases and J by 3 bases, with 11 bases between. The germline V gene has CDR1 LGHDT and CDR2 YNNKEL (reference sequence). The CDR3 sequence is CASSQTRTVYEQYF. CDR3 in DNA: TGTGCCAGCAGCCAAACTCGGACCGTCTACGAGCAGTACTTC.

The V call is TRBV3-1, the J call TRBJ1-1, with D tentatively TRBD1 (5 bases). Between the trimmed V and J ends, which lost 7 bases and 0 bases, there was a span of 21 bases. The CDR3 contains 17 residues. Germline CDR1 LGHDT, CDR2 YNNKEL (reference sequence). The CDR3 region has the DNA TGTGCCAGCACGCCAAGTAGGATTCGGGGCATGAACACTGAAGCTTTCTTT. This sequence encodes CASTPSRIRGMNTEAFF.